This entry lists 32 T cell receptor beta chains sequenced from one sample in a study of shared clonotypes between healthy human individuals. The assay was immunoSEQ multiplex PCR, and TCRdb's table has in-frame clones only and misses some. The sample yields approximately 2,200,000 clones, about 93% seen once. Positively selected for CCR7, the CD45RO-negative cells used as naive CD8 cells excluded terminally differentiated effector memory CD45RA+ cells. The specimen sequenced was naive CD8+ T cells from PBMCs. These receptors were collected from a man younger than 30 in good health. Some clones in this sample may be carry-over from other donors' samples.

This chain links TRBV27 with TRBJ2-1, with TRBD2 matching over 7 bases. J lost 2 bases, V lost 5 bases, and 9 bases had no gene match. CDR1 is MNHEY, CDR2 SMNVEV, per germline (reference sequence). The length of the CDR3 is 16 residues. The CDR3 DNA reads TGTGCCAGCAGTCCTACTGGCGGGAGCACCTACAATGAGCAGTTCTTC. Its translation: CASSPTGGSTYNEQFF.

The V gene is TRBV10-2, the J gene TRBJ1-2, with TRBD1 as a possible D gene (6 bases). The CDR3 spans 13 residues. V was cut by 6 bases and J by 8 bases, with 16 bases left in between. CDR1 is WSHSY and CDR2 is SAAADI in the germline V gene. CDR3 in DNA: TGCGCCAGCAGCAACAGGGATGGCTGGGGCTACACCTTC. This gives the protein CASSNRDGWGYTF.

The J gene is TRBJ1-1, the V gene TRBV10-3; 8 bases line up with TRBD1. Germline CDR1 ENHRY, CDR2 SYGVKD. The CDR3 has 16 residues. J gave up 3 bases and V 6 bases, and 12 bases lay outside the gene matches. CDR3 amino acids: CAISDKDRGGDTEAFF. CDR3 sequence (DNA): TGTGCCATCAGCGACAAAGACAGGGGTGGAGACACTGAAGCTTTCTTT.

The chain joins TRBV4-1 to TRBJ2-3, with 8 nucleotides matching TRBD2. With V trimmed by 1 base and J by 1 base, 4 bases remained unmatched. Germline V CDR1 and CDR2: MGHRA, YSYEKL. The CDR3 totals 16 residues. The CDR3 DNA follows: TGCGCCAGCAGCCAAGTCTTGCGGGAGGGCACAGATACGCAGTATTTT. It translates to CASSQVLREGTDTQYF.

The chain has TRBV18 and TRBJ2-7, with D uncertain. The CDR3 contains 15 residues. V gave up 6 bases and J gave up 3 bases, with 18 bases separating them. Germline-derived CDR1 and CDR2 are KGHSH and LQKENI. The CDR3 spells CASSPLGALDYEQYF. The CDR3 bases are TGTGCCAGCTCCCCCCTAGGAGCACTCGACTACGAGCAGTACTTC.

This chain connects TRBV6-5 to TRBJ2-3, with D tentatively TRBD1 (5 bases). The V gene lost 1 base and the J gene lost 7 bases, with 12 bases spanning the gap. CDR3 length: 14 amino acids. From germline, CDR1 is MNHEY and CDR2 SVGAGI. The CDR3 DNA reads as TGTGCCAGCAGTTACTTGCGACAGAGGTATACGCAGTATTTT. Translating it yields CASSYLRQRYTQYF.

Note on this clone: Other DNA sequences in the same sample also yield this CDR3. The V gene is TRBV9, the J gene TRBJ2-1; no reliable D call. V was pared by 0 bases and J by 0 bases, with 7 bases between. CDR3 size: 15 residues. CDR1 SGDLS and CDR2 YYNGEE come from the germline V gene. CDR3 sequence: CASSVGESSYNEQFF. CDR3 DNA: TGTGCCAGCAGCGTAGGTGAGAGCTCCTACAATGAGCAGTTCTTC. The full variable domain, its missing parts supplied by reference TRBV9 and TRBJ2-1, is DSGVTQTPKHLITATGQRVTLRCSPRSGDLSVYWYQQSLDQGLQFLIQYYNGEERAKGNILERFSAQQFPDLHSELNLSSLELGDSALYFCASSVGESSYNEQFFGPGTRLTVL.

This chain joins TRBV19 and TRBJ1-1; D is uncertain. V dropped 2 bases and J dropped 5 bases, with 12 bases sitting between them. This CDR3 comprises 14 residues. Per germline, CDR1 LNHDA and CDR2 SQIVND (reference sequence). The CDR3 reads CASSIQGFNTEAFF. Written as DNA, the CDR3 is TGTGCCAGTAGTATACAAGGGTTTAATACTGAAGCTTTCTTT.

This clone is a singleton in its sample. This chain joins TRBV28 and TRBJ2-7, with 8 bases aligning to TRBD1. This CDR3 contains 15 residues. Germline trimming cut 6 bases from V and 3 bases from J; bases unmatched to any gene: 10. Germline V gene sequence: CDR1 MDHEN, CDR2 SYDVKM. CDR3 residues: CASRGAGTGYYEQYF. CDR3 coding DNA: TGTGCCAGCAGAGGGGCCGGGACAGGATACTACGAGCAGTACTTC.

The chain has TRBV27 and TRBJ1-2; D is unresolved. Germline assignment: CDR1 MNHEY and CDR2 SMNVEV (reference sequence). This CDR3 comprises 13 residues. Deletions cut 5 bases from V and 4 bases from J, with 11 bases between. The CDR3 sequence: CASSPGGFYGYTF. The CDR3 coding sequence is TGTGCCAGCAGTCCCGGCGGTTTCTATGGCTACACCTTC.

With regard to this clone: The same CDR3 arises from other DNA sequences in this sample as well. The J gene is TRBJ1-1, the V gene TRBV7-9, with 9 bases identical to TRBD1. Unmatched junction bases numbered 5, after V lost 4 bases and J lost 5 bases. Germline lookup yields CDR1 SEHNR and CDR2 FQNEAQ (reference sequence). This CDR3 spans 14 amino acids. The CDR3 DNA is TGTGCCAGCAGCTCGACAGGGGGTAGGACTGAAGCTTTCTTT. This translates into CASSSTGGRTEAFF.

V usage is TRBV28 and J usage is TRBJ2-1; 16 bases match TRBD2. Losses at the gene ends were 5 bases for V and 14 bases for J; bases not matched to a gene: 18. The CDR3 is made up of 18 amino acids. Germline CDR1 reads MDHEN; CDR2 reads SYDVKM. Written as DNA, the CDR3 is TGTGCCAGCAGTGCGACTGGGAGGGGGACTAGCGGGAGGGTTATGAAGTTCTTC. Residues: CASSATGRGTSGRVMKFF.

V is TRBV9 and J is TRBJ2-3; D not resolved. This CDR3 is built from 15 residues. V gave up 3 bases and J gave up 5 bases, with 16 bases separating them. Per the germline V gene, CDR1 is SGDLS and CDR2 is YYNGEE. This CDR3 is CASSERTPGRDTQYF. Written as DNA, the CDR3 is TGTGCCAGCAGCGAAAGGACCCCCGGGCGAGATACGCAGTATTTT.

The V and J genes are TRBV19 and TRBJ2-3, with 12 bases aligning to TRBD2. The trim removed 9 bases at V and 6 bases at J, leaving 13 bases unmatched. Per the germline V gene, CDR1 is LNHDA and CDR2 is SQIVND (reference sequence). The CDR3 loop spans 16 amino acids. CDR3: CASDIGLAGTTDTQYF. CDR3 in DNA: TGTGCCAGCGATATTGGACTAGCGGGAACTACTGATACGCAGTATTTT.

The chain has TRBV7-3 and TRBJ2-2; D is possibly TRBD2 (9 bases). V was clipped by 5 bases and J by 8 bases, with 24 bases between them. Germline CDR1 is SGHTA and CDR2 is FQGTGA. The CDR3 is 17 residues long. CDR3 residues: CASSPQGAVAGAGELFF. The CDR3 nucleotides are TGTGCCAGCAGCCCCCAGGGGGCGGTAGCGGGAGCAGGGGAGCTGTTTTTT.

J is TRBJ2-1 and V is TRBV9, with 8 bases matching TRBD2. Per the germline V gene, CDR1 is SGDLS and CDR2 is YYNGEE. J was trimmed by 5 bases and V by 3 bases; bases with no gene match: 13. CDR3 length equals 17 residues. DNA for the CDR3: TGTGCCAGCAGCGCATCCCGTATCCCTAGCGGGCACAATGAGCAGTTCTTC. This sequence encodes CASSASRIPSGHNEQFF.

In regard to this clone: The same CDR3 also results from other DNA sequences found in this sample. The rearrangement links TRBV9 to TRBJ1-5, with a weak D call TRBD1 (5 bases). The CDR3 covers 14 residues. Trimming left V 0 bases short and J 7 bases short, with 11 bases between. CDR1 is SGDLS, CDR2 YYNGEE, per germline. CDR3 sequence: CASSVGGAGQPQHF. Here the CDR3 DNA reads TGTGCCAGCAGCGTAGGAGGGGCCGGACAGCCCCAGCATTTT.

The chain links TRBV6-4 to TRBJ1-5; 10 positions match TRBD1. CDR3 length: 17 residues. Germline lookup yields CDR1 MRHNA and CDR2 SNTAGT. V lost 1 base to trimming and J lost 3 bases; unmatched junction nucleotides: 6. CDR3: CASSDFWDRGYNQPQHF. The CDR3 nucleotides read TGTGCCAGCAGTGACTTTTGGGACAGGGGATACAATCAGCCCCAGCATTTT.

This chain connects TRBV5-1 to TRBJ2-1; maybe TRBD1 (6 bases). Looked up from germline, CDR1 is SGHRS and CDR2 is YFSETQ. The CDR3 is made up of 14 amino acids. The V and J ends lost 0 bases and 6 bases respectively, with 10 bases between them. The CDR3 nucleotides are TGCGCCAGCAGCTTGGGGCAGGGGCCCAATGAGCAGTTCTTC. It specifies CASSLGQGPNEQFF.

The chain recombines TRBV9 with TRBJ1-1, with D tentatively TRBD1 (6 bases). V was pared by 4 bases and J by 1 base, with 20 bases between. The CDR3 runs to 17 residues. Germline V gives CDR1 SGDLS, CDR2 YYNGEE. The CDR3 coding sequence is TGTGCCAGCAGCCGCCTCGCGGGCAGGGGACAGAACACTGAAGCTTTCTTT. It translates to CASSRLAGRGQNTEAFF.

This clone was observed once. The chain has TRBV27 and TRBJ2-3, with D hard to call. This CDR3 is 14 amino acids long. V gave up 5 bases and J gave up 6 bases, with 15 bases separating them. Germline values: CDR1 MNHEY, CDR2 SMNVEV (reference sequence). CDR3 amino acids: CASSPDMGSDTQYF. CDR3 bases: TGTGCCAGCAGTCCAGACATGGGGTCCGATACGCAGTATTTT.

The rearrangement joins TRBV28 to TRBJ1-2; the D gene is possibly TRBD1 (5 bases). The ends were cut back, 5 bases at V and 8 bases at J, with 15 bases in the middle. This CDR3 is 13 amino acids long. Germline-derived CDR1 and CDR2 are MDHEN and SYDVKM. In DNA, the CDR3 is TGTGCCAGCAGTCCCGTCGGGACTCGGGGCTACACCTTC. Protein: CASSPVGTRGYTF.

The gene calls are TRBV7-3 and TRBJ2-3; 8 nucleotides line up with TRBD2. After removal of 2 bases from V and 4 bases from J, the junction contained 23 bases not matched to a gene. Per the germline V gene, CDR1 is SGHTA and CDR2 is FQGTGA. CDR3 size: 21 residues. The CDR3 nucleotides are TGTGCCAGCAGCTTACCAAGAGAGCTTACCGGTTCGGGAGGGCGGCCAGATACGCAGTATTTT. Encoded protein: CASSLPRELTGSGGRPDTQYF.

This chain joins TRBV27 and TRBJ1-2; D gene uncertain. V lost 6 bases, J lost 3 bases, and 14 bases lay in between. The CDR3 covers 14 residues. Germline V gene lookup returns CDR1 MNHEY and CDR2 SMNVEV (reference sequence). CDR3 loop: CASSPVSGDYGYTF. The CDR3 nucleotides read TGTGCCAGCAGCCCGGTCAGCGGGGACTATGGCTACACCTTC.

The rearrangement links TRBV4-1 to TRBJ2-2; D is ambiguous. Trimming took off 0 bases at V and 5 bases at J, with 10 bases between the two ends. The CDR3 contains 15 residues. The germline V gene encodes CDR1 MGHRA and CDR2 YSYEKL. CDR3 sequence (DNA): TGCGCCAGCAGCCAAGATAGGGCCCGGACCGGGGAGCTGTTTTTT. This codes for CASSQDRARTGELFF.

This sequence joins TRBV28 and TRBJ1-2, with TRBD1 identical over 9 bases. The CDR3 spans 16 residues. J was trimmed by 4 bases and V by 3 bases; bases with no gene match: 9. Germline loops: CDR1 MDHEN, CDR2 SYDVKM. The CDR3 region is CASSFEPTGGGYGYTF. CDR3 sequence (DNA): TGTGCCAGCAGTTTTGAACCAACAGGGGGCGGCTATGGCTACACCTTC.

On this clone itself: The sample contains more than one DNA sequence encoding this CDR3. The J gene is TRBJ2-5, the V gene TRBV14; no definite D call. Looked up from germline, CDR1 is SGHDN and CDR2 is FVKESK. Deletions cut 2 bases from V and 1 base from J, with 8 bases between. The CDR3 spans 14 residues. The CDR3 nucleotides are TGTGCCAGCAGCCAATATAGGGTCCAAGAGACCCAGTACTTC. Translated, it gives CASSQYRVQETQYF.

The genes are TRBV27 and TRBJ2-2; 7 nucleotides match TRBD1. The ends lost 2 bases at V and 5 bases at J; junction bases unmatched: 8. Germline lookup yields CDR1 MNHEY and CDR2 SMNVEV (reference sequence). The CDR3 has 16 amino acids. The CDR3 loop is CASSLALRGKTGELFF. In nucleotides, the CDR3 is TGTGCCAGCAGTTTAGCCCTCAGGGGGAAAACCGGGGAGCTGTTTTTT.

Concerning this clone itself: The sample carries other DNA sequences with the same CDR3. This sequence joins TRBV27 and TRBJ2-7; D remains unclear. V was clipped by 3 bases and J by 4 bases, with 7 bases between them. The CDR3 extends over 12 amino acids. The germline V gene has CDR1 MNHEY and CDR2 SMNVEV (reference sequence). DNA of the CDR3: TGTGCCAGCAGTTTGCTCGGGTACGAGCAGTACTTC. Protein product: CASSLLGYEQYF.

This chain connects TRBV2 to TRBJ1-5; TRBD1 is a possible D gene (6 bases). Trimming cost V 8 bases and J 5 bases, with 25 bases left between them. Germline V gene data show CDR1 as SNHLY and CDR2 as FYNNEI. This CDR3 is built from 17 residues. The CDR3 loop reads CASLMDSLGGADQPQHF. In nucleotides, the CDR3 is TGTGCCAGCCTGATGGACAGTCTTGGAGGGGCGGATCAGCCCCAGCATTTT.

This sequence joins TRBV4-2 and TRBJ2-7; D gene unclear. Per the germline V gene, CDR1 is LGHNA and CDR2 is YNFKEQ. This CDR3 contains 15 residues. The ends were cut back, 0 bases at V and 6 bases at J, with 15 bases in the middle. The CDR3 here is CASSQDPRPATEQYF. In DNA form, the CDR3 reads TGTGCCAGCAGCCAAGACCCTCGTCCCGCTACCGAGCAGTACTTC.

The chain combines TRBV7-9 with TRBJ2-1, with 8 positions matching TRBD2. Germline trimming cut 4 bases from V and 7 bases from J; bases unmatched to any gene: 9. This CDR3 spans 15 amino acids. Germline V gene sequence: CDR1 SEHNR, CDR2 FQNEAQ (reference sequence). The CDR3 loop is CASSSPQRERNEQFF. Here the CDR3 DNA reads TGTGCCAGCAGCTCCCCACAGCGGGAGAGGAATGAGCAGTTCTTC.